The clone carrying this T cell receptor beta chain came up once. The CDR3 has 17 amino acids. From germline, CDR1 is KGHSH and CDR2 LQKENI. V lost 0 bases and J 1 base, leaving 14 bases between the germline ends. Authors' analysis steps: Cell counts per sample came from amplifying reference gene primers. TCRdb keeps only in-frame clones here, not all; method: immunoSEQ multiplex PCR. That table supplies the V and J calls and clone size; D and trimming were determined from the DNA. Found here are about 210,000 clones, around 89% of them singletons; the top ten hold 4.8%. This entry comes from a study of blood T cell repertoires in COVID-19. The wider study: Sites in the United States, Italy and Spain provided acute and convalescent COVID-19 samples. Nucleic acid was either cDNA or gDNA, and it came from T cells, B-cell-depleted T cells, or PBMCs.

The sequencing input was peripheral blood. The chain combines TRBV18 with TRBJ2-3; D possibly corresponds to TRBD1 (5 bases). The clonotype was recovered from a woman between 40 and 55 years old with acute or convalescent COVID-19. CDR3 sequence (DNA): TGTGCCAGCTCACCACCTTTTGAGGCAGGGCGCACAGATACGCAGTATTTT. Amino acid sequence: CASSPPFEAGRTDTQYF.